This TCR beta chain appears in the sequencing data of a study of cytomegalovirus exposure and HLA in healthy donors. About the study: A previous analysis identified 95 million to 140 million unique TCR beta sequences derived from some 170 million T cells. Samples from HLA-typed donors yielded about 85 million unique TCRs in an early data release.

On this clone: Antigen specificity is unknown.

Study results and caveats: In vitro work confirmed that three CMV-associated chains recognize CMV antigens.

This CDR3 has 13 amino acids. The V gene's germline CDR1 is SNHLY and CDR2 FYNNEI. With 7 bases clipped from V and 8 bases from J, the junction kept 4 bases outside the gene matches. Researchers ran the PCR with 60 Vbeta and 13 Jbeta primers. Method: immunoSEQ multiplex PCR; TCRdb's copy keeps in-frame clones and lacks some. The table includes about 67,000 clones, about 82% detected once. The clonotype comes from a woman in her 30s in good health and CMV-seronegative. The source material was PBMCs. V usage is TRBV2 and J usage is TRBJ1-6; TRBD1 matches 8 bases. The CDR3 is CASTGQVDSPLHF. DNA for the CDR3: TGTGCCAGCACGGGACAGGTGGATTCACCCCTCCACTTT.